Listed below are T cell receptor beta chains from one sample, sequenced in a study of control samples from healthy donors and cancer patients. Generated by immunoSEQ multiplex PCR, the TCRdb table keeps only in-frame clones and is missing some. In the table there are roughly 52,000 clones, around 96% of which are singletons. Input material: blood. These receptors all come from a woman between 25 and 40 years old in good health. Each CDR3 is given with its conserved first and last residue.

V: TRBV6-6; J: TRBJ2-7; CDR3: CASSYGAGMGYEQYF
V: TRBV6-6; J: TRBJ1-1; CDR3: CASRGYGAEAFF
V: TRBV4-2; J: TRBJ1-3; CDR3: CASSRGQGSAGNTIYF
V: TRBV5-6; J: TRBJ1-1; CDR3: CASSLTENTEAFF
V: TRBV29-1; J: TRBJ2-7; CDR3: CSVEWLRGSSYEQYF
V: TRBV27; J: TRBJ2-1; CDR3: CASSWTSGQNNEQFF
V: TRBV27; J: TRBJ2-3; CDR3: CASSSRLAGGTDTQYF
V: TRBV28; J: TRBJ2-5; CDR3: CASSPPTSGQETQYF
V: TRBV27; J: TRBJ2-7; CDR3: CASSFSRLATIYEQYF
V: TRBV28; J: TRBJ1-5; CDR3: CASSALGPGQPQHF
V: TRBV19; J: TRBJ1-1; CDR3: CASSIIDANTEAFF
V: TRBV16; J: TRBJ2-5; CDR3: CASSQGADLKTQYF
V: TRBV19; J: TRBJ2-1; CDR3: CASSIGFSSYNEQFF
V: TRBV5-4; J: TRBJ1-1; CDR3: CASSLVPENTEAFF
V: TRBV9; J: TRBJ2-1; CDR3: CASSVGPMGYASNEQFF
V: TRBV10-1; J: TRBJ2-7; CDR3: CASSEGTHLWEQYF
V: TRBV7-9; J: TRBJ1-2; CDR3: CASSLGAGEALYGYTF
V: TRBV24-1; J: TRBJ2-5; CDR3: CATSDPPGTREETQYF
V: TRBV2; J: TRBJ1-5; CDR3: CASSEGVAGWQPQHF
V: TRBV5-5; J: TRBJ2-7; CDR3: CASSSGDSTYEQYF
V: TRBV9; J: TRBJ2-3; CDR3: CASSVEVGHNTDTQYF
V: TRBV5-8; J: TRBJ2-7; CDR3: CASSYSGEQYF
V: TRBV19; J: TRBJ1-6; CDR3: CASSARGTDNSPLHF
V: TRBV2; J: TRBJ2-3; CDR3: CASSGRRTGGTDTQYF
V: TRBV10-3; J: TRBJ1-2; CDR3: CAISESRSAVGDYGYTF
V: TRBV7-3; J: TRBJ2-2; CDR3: CASRGSRDTGELFF
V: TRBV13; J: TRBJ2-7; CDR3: CASSPALNYEQYF
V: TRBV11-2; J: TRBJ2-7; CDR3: CASSLGLGRDEQYF
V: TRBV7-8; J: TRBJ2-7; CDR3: CASSLDRAGYEQYF
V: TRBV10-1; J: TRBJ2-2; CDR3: CASSGLASTGELFF
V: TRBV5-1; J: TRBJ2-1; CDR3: CASSPGTNNEQFF
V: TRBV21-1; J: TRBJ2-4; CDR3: CASSKGTDTKNIQYF
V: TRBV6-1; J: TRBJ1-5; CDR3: CASSETADRGLRGQPQHF
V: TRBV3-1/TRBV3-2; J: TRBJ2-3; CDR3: CASSQEPGPDTQYF
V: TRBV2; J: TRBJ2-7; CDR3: CASSSGTGKYEQYF
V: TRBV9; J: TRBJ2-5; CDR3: CASSVRAGETQYF
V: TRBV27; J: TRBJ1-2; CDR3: CASSFGTGGTNYGYTF
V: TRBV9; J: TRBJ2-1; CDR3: CAGKKAASSYNEQFF
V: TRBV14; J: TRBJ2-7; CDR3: CASSRFGQGRYEQYF
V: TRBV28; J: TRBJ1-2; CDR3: CASTVFPGNGYTF
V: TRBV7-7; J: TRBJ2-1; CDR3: CASSHPQDPRHEQFF
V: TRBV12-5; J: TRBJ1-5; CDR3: CASGLADRINQPQHF
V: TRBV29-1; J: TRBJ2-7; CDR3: CSVGGRAVHEQYF
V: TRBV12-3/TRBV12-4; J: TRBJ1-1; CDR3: CASSSRTGRAFF
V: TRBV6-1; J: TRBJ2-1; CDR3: CASSELLQSLSYNEQFF
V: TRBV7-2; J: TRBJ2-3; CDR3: CASSFLRTDTQYF
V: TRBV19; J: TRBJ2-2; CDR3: CASMRNANTGELFF